The sequence of this T cell receptor beta chain was determined in a study of OX40 agonist ivuxolimab in advanced cancers. Study results and limitations: On average, a greater number of expanded clones characterised CD8+ T cells relative to CD4+. There was clonal expansion of CD4+ and CD8+ blood T cells by week 6 at 0.1 to 3.0 mg/kg.

The CDR3 contains 16 residues. V was pared by 1 base and J by 7 bases, with 17 bases between. Germline V gene lookup returns CDR1 KGHSH and CDR2 LQKENI. The method was immunoSEQ multiplex PCR; TCRdb's version includes in-frame clones alone and lacks a portion of them. The sample lists tens of thousands of clones; 90% were seen once. Concerning this clone: Antigen unknown.

The investigators sampled blood at baseline, at cycle 4 day 1, and at cycle 7 day 1. The input for sequencing was CD4+ or CD8+ T cells sorted from blood, taken in a trial of the OX40 agonist ivuxolimab. The receptor's source is an adult with an advanced solid tumor such as melanoma, head and neck, liver or kidney cancer. This chain links TRBV18 with TRBJ2-1; D ambiguous. CDR3 in amino acids: CASSPRQELVLNEQFF. Here the CDR3 DNA reads TGTGCCAGCTCACCACGACAAGAGCTAGTTTTGAATGAGCAGTTCTTC.